One and the same sample provided the 17 T cell receptor beta chains below, sequenced in a study of blood T cell repertoires in COVID-19. Clones were sequenced by immunoSEQ multiplex PCR, and TCRdb holds only the in-frame ones, with some missing. The repertoire holds about 150,000 clones, with around 85% as singletons. The sequenced sample was peripheral blood. These receptors came from an older woman with acute or convalescent COVID-19.

The chain combines TRBV7-2 with TRBJ1-4; 9 bases line up with TRBD1. The V gene's germline CDR1 is SGHTA and CDR2 FQGNSA. J was trimmed by 7 bases and V by 7 bases; bases with no gene match: 4. The CDR3 extends over 13 amino acids. CDR3 protein: CASNPGQGEKLFF. The CDR3 DNA follows: TGTGCCAGCAACCCGGGACAGGGTGAAAAACTGTTTTTT.

The chain carries TRBV7-6 and TRBJ1-4; a possible D gene is TRBD1 (6 bases). Germline CDR1 reads SGHVS; CDR2 reads FNYEAQ. Trimming took 1 base from V and 0 from J, leaving 9 bases between them. The CDR3 covers 16 residues. Here the CDR3 DNA reads TGTGCCAGCAGCTTAGGGACAGTTGCAACTAATGAAAAACTGTTTTTT. This codes for CASSLGTVATNEKLFF.

This rearrangement joins TRBV7-2 to TRBJ1-2, with a weak D call TRBD1 (5 bases). The CDR3 has 17 residues. Trimming left V 1 base short and J 7 bases short, with 22 bases between. Germline assignment: CDR1 SGHTA and CDR2 FQGNSA. The CDR3 loop reads CASSLEIKRGSFGGYTF. CDR3 DNA sequence: TGTGCCAGCAGCTTAGAAATTAAGCGGGGCTCCTTCGGTGGCTACACCTTC.

In nucleotides, the CDR3 is TGTGCCAGCAGTGAAGGAGGGACAGGGGGCCGGGGCTACACCTTC. It encodes CASSEGGTGGRGYTF. The chain has TRBV6-1 and TRBJ1-2; TRBD1 aligns across 12 bases. CDR1 is MNHNS, CDR2 SASEGT, per germline. V dropped 1 base and J dropped 8; count of bases not matched to a gene: 5. The CDR3 loop spans 15 amino acids.

The chain recombines TRBV7-2 with TRBJ2-5, with 14 bases matching TRBD2. The CDR3 sequence is 16 residues long. In germline, CDR1 is SGHTA, CDR2 FQGNSA. Trimming took 3 bases from V and 3 from J; bases not matched to a gene: 3. The CDR3 is CASSFRTSGGKETQYF. The CDR3 nucleotides are TGTGCCAGCAGCTTCAGGACTAGCGGGGGGAAAGAGACCCAGTACTTC.

This rearrangement joins TRBV11-2 to TRBJ2-7; 9 bases fit TRBD2. Germline lookup yields CDR1 SGHAT and CDR2 FQNNGV. CDR3 length: 15 amino acids. V was pared by 0 bases and J by 2 bases, with 2 bases of the junction left unmatched. This chain's CDR3 is CASSLELAGTYEQYV. CDR3 DNA sequence: TGTGCCAGCAGCTTAGAGCTAGCGGGGACCTACGAGCAGTACGTC.

This chain joins TRBV11-2 and TRBJ2-1; D possibly corresponds to TRBD2 (6 bases). The CDR3 extends over 14 amino acids. Germline V CDR1 and CDR2: SGHAT, FQNNGV. Trimming cost V 3 bases and J 9 bases, with 15 bases left between them. DNA of the CDR3: TGTGCCAGCAGCTTCTTAGCGGCCGTGGGTGAGCAGTTCTTC. It encodes CASSFLAAVGEQFF.

The CDR3 loop reads CASSLASGGDTQYF. The CDR3 region has the DNA TGTGCCAGCAGCCTGGCTAGCGGTGGAGATACGCAGTATTTT. The rearrangement uses TRBV3-1 (or the pseudogene TRBV3-2) and TRBJ2-3; the match to TRBD2 covers 7 bases. The CDR3 is 14 residues long. Losses at the gene ends were 4 bases for V and 5 bases for J; bases not matched to a gene: 6. Germline V gene sequence: CDR1 LGHDT, CDR2 YNNKEL (reference sequence).

V and J are TRBV4-2 and TRBJ1-4; 10 bases map to TRBD1. This CDR3 contains 14 residues. The germline gives CDR1 LGHNA, CDR2 YNFKEQ. After removal of 4 bases from V and 11 bases from J, the junction contained 7 bases not matched to a gene. CDR3: CASSPRDRGSKLFF. Here the CDR3 DNA reads TGTGCCAGCAGCCCCCGGGACAGGGGAAGTAAACTGTTTTTT.

The chain recombines TRBV3-1 (or the pseudogene TRBV3-2) with TRBJ2-4, with a weak D call TRBD1 (6 bases). This CDR3 is 14 amino acids long. Germline CDR1 reads LGHDT; CDR2 reads YNNKEL (reference sequence). V was pared by 3 bases and J by 7 bases, with 13 bases between. The CDR3 loop reads CASSHEGVTNIQYF. The CDR3 bases are TGTGCCAGCAGCCATGAGGGGGTAACGAACATTCAGTACTTC.

The chain has TRBV19 and TRBJ2-7; TRBD1 matches at 7 bases. This CDR3 spans 14 amino acids. Trimming took 9 bases from V and 2 from J; bases not matched to a gene: 10. The germline V gene encodes CDR1 LNHDA and CDR2 SQIVND (reference sequence). CDR3 nucleotides: TGTGCCAGCGGCCGGGACAGCAATGCCTACGAGCAGTACTTC. Translating gives CASGRDSNAYEQYF.

The J gene is TRBJ1-1, the V gene TRBV24-1; tentative D call: TRBD1 (5 bases). Germline assignment: CDR1 KGHDR and CDR2 SFDVKD. The CDR3 has 14 residues. The V end was cut by 5 bases, the J end by 1 base, with 10 bases between. The CDR3 nucleotides read TGTGCCACCAGTGGGGGCAGAGAGAACACTGAAGCTTTCTTT. Protein: CATSGGRENTEAFF.

This chain links TRBV3-1 (or the pseudogene TRBV3-2) with TRBJ1-2; TRBD1 aligns across 9 bases. This CDR3 region has 16 residues. Per the germline V gene, CDR1 is LGHDT and CDR2 is YNNKEL (reference sequence). The J segment lost 7 bases and the V segment lost 1 base, leaving 10 bases of the junction unmatched. The CDR3 DNA is TGTGCCAGCAGCCAAGGAACCTTACAGGGGGCTTCTGGCTACACCTTC. Translation gives CASSQGTLQGASGYTF.

This rearrangement joins TRBV4-3 to TRBJ1-1, with a weak D call TRBD1 (6 bases). Trimming stripped 3 bases from V and 1 base from J, with 12 bases between. Germline assignment: CDR1 LGHNA and CDR2 YSLEER. The CDR3 is 15 residues long. The CDR3 DNA is TGCGCCAGCAGCCATCCAGGGGCCTCGAACACTGAAGCTTTCTTT. Translated: CASSHPGASNTEAFF.

V and J are TRBV7-2 and TRBJ2-3; 10 nucleotides line up with TRBD2. The CDR3 totals 16 residues. V lost 1 base to trimming and J lost 6 bases; unmatched junction nucleotides: 7. Germline V gives CDR1 SGHTA, CDR2 FQGNSA. The CDR3 sequence is CASSLVASGSKDTQYF. CDR3 DNA sequence: TGTGCCAGCAGCTTAGTGGCTAGCGGGAGCAAGGATACGCAGTATTTT.

J is TRBJ2-2 and V is TRBV9; 8 positions match TRBD1. CDR1 and CDR2 from the germline V gene are SGDLS and YYNGEE. The CDR3 is 16 residues long. Losses at the gene ends were 1 base for V and 6 bases for J; bases not matched to a gene: 8. The CDR3 nucleotides are TGTGCCAGCAGCGTAAGAGCTGGACAGGGCCCCGGGGAGCTGTTTTTT. Its protein product is CASSVRAGQGPGELFF.

This sequence joins TRBV19 and TRBJ2-3; a possible D gene is TRBD2 (7 bases). V shed 6 bases and J shed 5 bases, with 15 bases lying between them. CDR1 is LNHDA and CDR2 is SQIVND in the germline V gene (reference sequence). This CDR3 region has 14 residues. CDR3 bases: TGTGCCAGTAGGCCTAGGGGGGGGGAAGATACGCAGTATTTT. Translated: CASRPRGGEDTQYF.